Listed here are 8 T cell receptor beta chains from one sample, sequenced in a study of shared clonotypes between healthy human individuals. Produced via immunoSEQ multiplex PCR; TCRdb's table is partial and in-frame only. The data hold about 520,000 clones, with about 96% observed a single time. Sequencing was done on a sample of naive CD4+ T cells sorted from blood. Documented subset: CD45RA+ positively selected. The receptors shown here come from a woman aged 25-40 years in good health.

CDR3 sequence: CSAHDNYGYTF. Written as DNA, the CDR3 is TGCAGTGCCCACGATAACTATGGCTACACCTTC. This chain uses TRBV20-1 with TRBJ1-2; D gene unclear. The CDR3 sequence is 11 residues long. The germline V and J ends were trimmed by 6 bases and 1 base, with 6 bases remaining between them. Germline loops: CDR1 DFQATT, CDR2 SNEGSKA (reference sequence).

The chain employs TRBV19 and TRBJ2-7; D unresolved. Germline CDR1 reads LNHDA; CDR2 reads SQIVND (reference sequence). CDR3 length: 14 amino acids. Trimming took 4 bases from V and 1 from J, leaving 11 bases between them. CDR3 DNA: TGTGCCAGTAGTAAAGGCAGCAAATCCTACGAGCAGTACTTC. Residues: CASSKGSKSYEQYF. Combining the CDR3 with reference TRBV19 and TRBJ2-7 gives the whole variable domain DGGITQSPKYLFRKEGQNVTLSCEQNLNHDAMYWYRQDPGQGLRLIYYSQIVNDFQKGDIAEGYSVSREKKESFPLTVTSAQKNPTAFYLCASSKGSKSYEQYFGPGTRLTVT.

This CDR3 is CASSLAGGQPQHF. The CDR3 coding sequence is TGTGCCAGCAGCTTAGCGGGGGGCCAGCCCCAGCATTTT. V gene TRBV7-9 combines with J gene TRBJ1-5; D is possibly TRBD1 (6 bases). Trimming took off 0 bases at V and 7 bases at J, with 7 bases between the two ends. The CDR3 spans 13 residues. The V gene's germline CDR1 is SEHNR and CDR2 FQNEAQ (reference sequence).

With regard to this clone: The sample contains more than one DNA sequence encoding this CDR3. CDR3 amino acids: CASSLDWGEETQYF. As DNA, the CDR3 is TGCGCCAGCAGCTTGGACTGGGGTGAGGAGACCCAGTACTTC. The rearrangement joins TRBV5-1 to TRBJ2-5; D not certain. V gave up 0 bases and J gave up 5 bases, with 11 bases separating them. Per the germline V gene, CDR1 is SGHRS and CDR2 is YFSETQ. The CDR3 length is 14 residues.

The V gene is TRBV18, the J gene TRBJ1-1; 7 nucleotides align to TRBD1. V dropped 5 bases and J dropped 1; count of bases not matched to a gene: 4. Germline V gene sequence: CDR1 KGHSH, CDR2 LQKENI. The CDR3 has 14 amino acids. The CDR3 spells CASSSGQQNTEAFF. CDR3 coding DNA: TGTGCCAGCTCATCGGGACAGCAGAACACTGAAGCTTTCTTT.

This CDR3 is CASRGQGTGEQYF. In DNA, the CDR3 is TGTGCCAGCAGGGGACAGGGGACAGGCGAGCAGTACTTC. The rearrangement joins TRBV2 to TRBJ2-5, with 10 bases fitting TRBD1. The J call may be wrong; the DNA end is better matched by TRBJ2-7. This CDR3 contains 13 residues. Per germline, CDR1 SNHLY and CDR2 FYNNEI.

The CDR3 sequence is CASSQTSGIAYEQYF. CDR3 DNA sequence: TGTGCCAGCAGCCAGACTAGCGGAATTGCCTACGAGCAGTACTTC. V usage is TRBV7-2 and J usage is TRBJ2-5, with TRBD2 matching over 9 bases. The J call may be wrong; the DNA end is better matched by TRBJ2-7. The CDR3 contains 15 residues. Germline V gene sequence: CDR1 SGHTA, CDR2 FQGNSA.

CDR3 sequence (DNA): TGTGCCACCAAATCTATCGGCCAAGAGACCCAGTACTTC. Protein: CATKSIGQETQYF. The V call is TRBV28, the J call TRBJ2-5, with D hard to call. CDR3 length: 13 residues. V dropped 10 bases and J dropped 1 base, with 13 bases sitting between them. The germline gives CDR1 MDHEN, CDR2 SYDVKM. The full variable domain, rest sourced from reference TRBV28 and TRBJ2-5, is DVKVTQSSRYLVKRTGEKVFLECVQDMDHENMFWYRQDPGLGLRLIYFSYDVKMKEKGDIPEGYSVSREKKERFSLILESASTNQTSMYLCATKSIGQETQYFGPGTRLLVL.